The TCR beta chain under discussion was sequenced for a study of T cell clonality in common variable immunodeficiency. Study-wide findings and caveats: CVID subjects had higher TCRbeta clonality than healthy controls, most marked in about a third. Fewer deletions and N-nucleotide insertions were reportedly seen in common variable immunodeficiency TCR beta sequences.

Blood samples were heparinized, about 4.5 to 9 ml per donor. Libraries were prepared by immunoSEQ multiplex PCR; TCRdb keeps only in-frame clonotypes and omits some of them. Observed are tens of thousands of clones, no singletons, with the top ten taking 2.5% to 3.5%. This CDR3 comprises 15 residues. From germline, CDR1 is SGHTA and CDR2 FQGNSA. V trimming: 1 base; J trimming: 2 bases; junction bases outside the gene matches: 4. This clone showed up many times. The antigen is undetermined. The read ends 3 residues before the CDR3 terminus; that terminus is restored from the germline J gene. The sequence derives from a person between 18 and 75 years old in good health. Sequenced input: peripheral blood mononuclear cells. The chain employs TRBV7-2 and TRBJ2-7; 8 nucleotides agree with TRBD2. The DNA read from the CDR3 is TGTGCCAGCAGCTTAGTGGCGGGAGGAACCTACGAG. Translated, it gives CASSLVAGGTYE. The CDR3 reads in full as CASSLVAGGTYEQYF.